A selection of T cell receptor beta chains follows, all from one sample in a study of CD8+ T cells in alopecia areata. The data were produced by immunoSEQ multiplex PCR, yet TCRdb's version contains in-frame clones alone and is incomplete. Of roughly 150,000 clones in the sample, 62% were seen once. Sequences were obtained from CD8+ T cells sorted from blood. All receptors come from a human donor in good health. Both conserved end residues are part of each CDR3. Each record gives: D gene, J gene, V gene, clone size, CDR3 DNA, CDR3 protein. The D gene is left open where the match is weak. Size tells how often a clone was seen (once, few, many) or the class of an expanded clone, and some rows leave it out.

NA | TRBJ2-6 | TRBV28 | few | TGTGCCAGCATGGGGTCTGGGGCCAACGTCCTGACTTTC | CASMGSGANVLTF
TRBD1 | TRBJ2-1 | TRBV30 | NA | TGTGCCTGGCACCACGGGGGGACAGGGGGCGGTCCTGAGCAGTTCTTC | CAWHHGGTGGGPEQFF
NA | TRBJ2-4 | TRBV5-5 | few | TGTGCCAGCAGCTTGGTATATCGGTCAGCCAAAAACATTCAGTACTTC | CASSLVYRSAKNIQYF
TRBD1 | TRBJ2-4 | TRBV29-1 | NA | TGCAGCGGGGGACAGGGAGACATTCAGTACTTC | CSGGQGDIQYF
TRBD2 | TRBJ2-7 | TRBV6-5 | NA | TGTGCCAGCAGTTACTCAGGGCTAGCGGGTTACGAGCAGTACTTC | CASSYSGLAGYEQYF
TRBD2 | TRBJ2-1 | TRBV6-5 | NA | TGTGCCAGCAGTCCTTCACTAGCGGGAGGGGTTGAGCAGTTCTTC | CASSPSLAGGVEQFF
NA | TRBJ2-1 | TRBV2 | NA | TGTGCCAGTTTGACGGGATTAAATGAGCAGTTCTTC | CASLTGLNEQFF
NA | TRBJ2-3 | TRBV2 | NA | TGTGCCAGCTACAACAGGGGAGGCCCTCTGGATACGCAGTATTTT | CASYNRGGPLDTQYF
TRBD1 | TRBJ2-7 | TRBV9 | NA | TGTGCCAGCAGCGTAGGGACAGGGTCCTACTACGAGCAGTACTTC | CASSVGTGSYYEQYF
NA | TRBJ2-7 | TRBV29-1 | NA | TGCAGCGTTGGGTCGGGAGCCTGCGAGCAGTACTTC | CSVGSGACEQYF
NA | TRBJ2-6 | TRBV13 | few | TGTGCCAGCAGCTCCAGGACCTCTGGGGCCAACGTCCTGACTTTC | CASSSRTSGANVLTF
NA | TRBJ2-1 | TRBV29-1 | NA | TGCAGCGCCAGACTAGTTGATGACAATGAGCAGTTCTTC | CSARLVDDNEQFF
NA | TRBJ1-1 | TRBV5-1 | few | TGCGCCAGCAGCTTGGGGCCGGGGGCTGAAGCTTTCTTT | CASSLGPGAEAFF
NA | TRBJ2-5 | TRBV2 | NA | TGTGCCAGCCCGTCCGTCACCAAGACCCAGTACTTC | CASPSVTKTQYF
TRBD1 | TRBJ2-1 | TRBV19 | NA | TGTGCCAGTAGTCCCGGACAGGGTCTTCGATTTGAGCAGTTCTTC | CASSPGQGLRFEQFF
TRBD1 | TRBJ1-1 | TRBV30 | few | TGTGCCTGGAGTCCACCGGGACAGGGGGGGACTGAAGCTTTCTTT | CAWSPPGQGGTEAFF
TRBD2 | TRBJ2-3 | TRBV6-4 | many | TGTGCCAGCAGTGAACTAGCGGGAGACACAGATACGCAGTATTTT | CASSELAGDTDTQYF
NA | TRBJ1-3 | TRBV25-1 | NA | TGTGCCAGCAGTGAATCCCCCGACACCATATATTTT | CASSESPDTIYF
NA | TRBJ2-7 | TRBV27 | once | TGTGCCAGCAGTCGCAGGGGCTCCTACGAGCAGTACTTC | CASSRRGSYEQYF
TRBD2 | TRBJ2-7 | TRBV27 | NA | TGTGCCAGCAGCCTGACTAGCGGGAGGGGCGAGCAGTACTTC | CASSLTSGRGEQYF
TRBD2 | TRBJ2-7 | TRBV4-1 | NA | TGCGCCAGCAGCCAACTAGCGGGAGTATACGAGCAGTACTTC | CASSQLAGVYEQYF
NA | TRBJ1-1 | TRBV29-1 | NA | TGCAGCGTGGGAGCGGGCGACAGGATAGGTCCTGAAGCTTTCTTT | CSVGAGDRIGPEAFF